The 17 T cell receptor beta chains below were found in one sample sequenced in a study of CD8 T cells in Susac syndrome. With random hexamers, reverse transcription was performed on about 0.5 to 1 ug of RNA. Via MiXCR, TCRdb re-called the immunoSEQ multiplex PCR reads, giving one row per CDR3 protein. This table holds about 80,000 distinct CDR3 sequences, about 96% found once. Sequenced sample: CD8+ T cells from PBMCs. These receptors were obtained from a human donor with Susac syndrome.

The chain uses TRBV7-6 and TRBJ2-5; 12 bases are shared with TRBD1. The V and J ends lost 5 bases and 4 bases, in that order; junction bases with no gene match: 8. The CDR3 loop spans 16 amino acids. CDR1 SGHVS and CDR2 FNYEAQ come from the germline V gene. DNA for the CDR3: TGTGCCAGCAGCCCGGGGACAGGGGGCGGTGGAGAGACCCAGTACTTC. The encoded protein is CASSPGTGGGGETQYF.

CDR3 DNA sequence: TGTGCCACCAGCAGAGATCGAGGAGATCAGTACTTC. It specifies CATSRDRGDQYF. The genes are TRBV15 and TRBJ2-4; no definite D call. This CDR3 contains 12 residues. The V end was cut by 0 bases, the J end by 12 bases, with 9 bases between. Germline lookup yields CDR1 LNHNV and CDR2 YYDKDF (reference sequence).

This rearrangement joins TRBV28 to TRBJ2-1; D gene unclear. Looked up from germline, CDR1 is MDHEN and CDR2 is SYDVKM. This CDR3 region has 15 residues. Deletions cut 2 bases from V and 3 bases from J, with 11 bases between. CDR3 bases: TGTGCCAGCAGTTTAGGAGTAGGGATCTACAATGAGCAGTTCTTC. Its protein is CASSLGVGIYNEQFF.

This clonotype turned up a few times. The V gene is TRBV19, the J gene TRBJ1-1; no clear D. The germline V gene has CDR1 LNHDA and CDR2 SQIVND (reference sequence). This CDR3 comprises 12 residues. The V gene lost 6 bases and the J gene lost 1 base, with 6 bases spanning the gap. The CDR3 coding sequence is TGTGCCAGTAGCGTTGGGAACACTGAAGCTTTCTTT. Encoded protein: CASSVGNTEAFF.

V usage is TRBV4-2 and J usage is TRBJ2-3; D might be TRBD1 (6 bases). The V gene's germline CDR1 is LGHNA and CDR2 YNFKEQ. The CDR3 runs to 16 residues. V lost 0 bases and J lost 1, with 11 bases in between. The CDR3 DNA reads TGTGCCAGCAGCCAAGAGGCAGGGGCTGGCACAGATACGCAGTATTTT. It specifies CASSQEAGAGTDTQYF.

This chain links TRBV25-1 with TRBJ1-2, with D maybe TRBD1 (5 bases). The CDR3 runs to 12 residues. CDR1 is MGHDK and CDR2 is SYGVNS in the germline V gene. Between the trimmed V and J ends, which lost 7 bases and 4 bases, there was a span of 10 bases. DNA of the CDR3: TGTGCCAGCAATCAGGGTCGCTATGGCTACACCTTC. It encodes CASNQGRYGYTF.

The chain couples TRBV28 to TRBJ2-2; tentative D call: TRBD2 (5 bases). The CDR3 contains 14 residues. Per germline, CDR1 MDHEN and CDR2 SYDVKM. V lost 6 bases and J lost 9, with 17 bases in between. This chain's CDR3 is CASRLLGSSRELFF. The CDR3 nucleotides are TGTGCCAGCAGGTTACTAGGGTCCTCAAGGGAGCTGTTTTTT.

The chain links TRBV7-2 to TRBJ2-1; D perhaps matches TRBD1 (6 bases). From germline, CDR1 is SGHTA and CDR2 FQGNSA. There are 15 residues in the CDR3. V was trimmed by 1 base and J by 8 bases, leaving 15 bases between them. The CDR3: CASSLVAGAADEQFF. CDR3 sequence (DNA): TGTGCCAGCAGCTTAGTGGCAGGGGCAGCGGATGAGCAGTTCTTC. The full variable domain, rest sourced from reference TRBV7-2 and TRBJ2-1, is GAGVSQSPSNKVTEKGKDVELRCDPISGHTALYWYRQSLGQGLEFLIYFQGNSAPDKSGLPSDRFSAERTGGSVSTLTIQRTQQEDSAVYLCASSLVAGAADEQFFGPGTRLTVL.

This chain links TRBV24-1 with TRBJ2-7; D is possibly TRBD2 (5 bases). Between the trimmed V and J ends, which lost 5 bases and 5 bases, there was a span of 15 bases. CDR1 KGHDR and CDR2 SFDVKD come from the germline V gene. The CDR3 has 14 residues. The chain's CDR3 is CATSADDGEDEQYV. The CDR3, as DNA: TGTGCCACCAGTGCCGATGACGGGGAAGACGAGCAGTACGTC.

The chain is built from TRBV7-2 and TRBJ2-3; a weak D match, TRBD1 (6 bases). Trimming left V 3 bases short and J 5 bases short, with 18 bases between. The CDR3 is 16 amino acids. Germline-derived CDR1 and CDR2 are SGHTA and FQGNSA. The CDR3 nucleotides read TGTGCCAGCAGCTTCCGGGACACCCTTTTGGTAGATACGCAGTATTTT. This sequence encodes CASSFRDTLLVDTQYF. The entire variable domain, with the rest obtained from reference TRBV7-2 and TRBJ2-3, is as follows: GAGVSQSPSNKVTEKGKDVELRCDPISGHTALYWYRQSLGQGLEFLIYFQGNSAPDKSGLPSDRFSAERTGGSVSTLTIQRTQQEDSAVYLCASSFRDTLLVDTQYFGPGTRLTVL.

This chain connects TRBV11-2 to TRBJ2-5; D perhaps matches TRBD2 (6 bases). Trimming left V 2 bases short and J 5 bases short, with 12 bases between. The CDR3 extends over 14 amino acids. The V gene's germline CDR1 is SGHAT and CDR2 FQNNGV. This chain's CDR3 is CASSLTAGGETQYF. Written as DNA, the CDR3 is TGTGCCAGCAGCTTAACAGCAGGAGGGGAGACCCAGTACTTC.

The rearrangement links TRBV24-1 to TRBJ1-2; 7 bases agree with TRBD1. V was pared by 0 bases and J by 7 bases, with 4 bases of the junction left unmatched. The CDR3 has 14 amino acids. Germline loops: CDR1 KGHDR, CDR2 SFDVKD. The CDR3 region is CATSDLNSGGGYTF. Written as DNA, the CDR3 is TGTGCCACCAGTGATTTGAATTCAGGGGGTGGCTACACCTTC.

V gene TRBV5-6 combines with J gene TRBJ1-2; no reliable D call. Germline V gene lookup returns CDR1 SGHDT and CDR2 YYEEEE. The CDR3 consists of 12 residues. Deletions cut 7 bases from V and 3 bases from J, with 10 bases between. The CDR3 coding sequence is TGTGCCAGCGGCCATTGGGACTATGGCTACACCTTC. It yields the protein CASGHWDYGYTF.

This sequence joins TRBV6-5 and TRBJ2-7; D not resolved. Trimming took off 6 bases at V and 6 bases at J, with 12 bases between the two ends. The CDR3 contains 12 residues. From germline, CDR1 is MNHEY and CDR2 SVGAGI. CDR3: CASSLGSGEQYF. Here the CDR3 DNA reads TGTGCCAGCAGCCTGGGATCGGGCGAGCAGTACTTC.

The chain is built from TRBV7-2 and TRBJ2-7, with 9 bases fitting TRBD2. Germline-derived CDR1 and CDR2 are SGHTA and FQGNSA. V dropped 5 bases and J dropped 0; count of bases not matched to a gene: 14. This CDR3 is built from 18 residues. The CDR3 nucleotides read TGTGCCAGCAGCCTATACCCCATTAGCGGGAGTACCTCCTACGAGCAGTACTTC. It yields the protein CASSLYPISGSTSYEQYF.

CDR3 loop: CASSSGTGLHYGYTF. CDR3 nucleotides: TGTGCCAGCAGTTCCGGGACAGGACTACACTATGGCTACACCTTC. The J gene is TRBJ1-2, the V gene TRBV6-2 or TRBV6-3, with 8 bases aligning to TRBD1. Germline values: CDR1 MNHEY, CDR2 SVGEGT. V lost 4 bases to trimming and J lost 3 bases; unmatched junction nucleotides: 7. This CDR3 spans 15 amino acids.

V and J are TRBV7-3 and TRBJ2-3; TRBD2 aligns across 9 bases. Germline V gives CDR1 SGHTA, CDR2 FQGTGA. Trimming removed 5 bases from V and 4 bases from J; junction bases left unmatched: 7. The CDR3 spans 15 residues. The CDR3 nucleotides read TGTGCCAGCAGCCCTACTAGCGGGCCTGCAGATACGCAGTATTTT. This translates into CASSPTSGPADTQYF.